These 14 T cell receptor beta chains were all obtained from the same sample, sequenced in a study of blood T cell repertoires in COVID-19. Only in-frame clones appear in the TCRdb table, and some are missing; sequencing was by immunoSEQ multiplex PCR. The sample has some 220,000 clones; roughly 85% are singletons. Source material: peripheral blood. These receptors were obtained from a man aged 50 to 59 with COVID-19, enrolled during active disease.

As to this clone: A read error may account for a junction end that differs from germline. The chain has TRBV7-7 and TRBJ2-5, with 7 bases lining up with TRBD2. CDR1 SSHAT and CDR2 FNYEAQ come from the germline V gene (reference sequence). This CDR3 has 13 residues. The chain's CDR3 is CASSSRDYETQYF. The CDR3 bases are TGTGCTAGCAGCTCCCGGGACTACGAGACCCAGTACTTC. The full variable domain, completed using reference TRBV7-7 and TRBJ2-5, is GAGVSQSPRYKVTKRGQDVTLRCDPISSHATLYWYQQALGQGPEFLTYFNYEAQPDKSGLPSDRFSAERPEGSISTLTIQRTEQRDSAMYRCASSSRDYETQYFGPGTRLLVL.

This chain connects TRBV7-6 to TRBJ2-2, with 7 bases lining up with TRBD1. The CDR3 is made up of 18 amino acids. V shed 1 base and J 4 bases; nucleotides not matched to a gene: 12. Germline V lookup: CDR1 SGHVS, CDR2 FNYEAQ. The CDR3 loop is CASSLVRVEGGGTGELFF. The CDR3 nucleotides read TGTGCCAGCAGCTTAGTAAGAGTGGAAGGGGGCGGCACCGGGGAGCTGTTTTTT.

This clone was found a few times. The V gene is TRBV19, the J gene TRBJ2-7; 7 bases are a match to TRBD1. Per the germline V gene, CDR1 is LNHDA and CDR2 is SQIVND (reference sequence). There are 14 residues in the CDR3. The J segment lost 4 bases and the V segment lost 1 base, leaving 4 bases of the junction unmatched. CDR3 nucleotide sequence: TGTGCCAGTAGTATAGTTCCAGGGGGTTACGAGCAGTACTTC. Amino acid sequence: CASSIVPGGYEQYF. Full variable domain (rest looked up from reference TRBV19 and TRBJ2-7): DGGITQSPKYLFRKEGQNVTLSCEQNLNHDAMYWYRQDPGQGLRLIYYSQIVNDFQKGDIAEGYSVSREKKESFPLTVTSAQKNPTAFYLCASSIVPGGYEQYFGPGTRLTVT.

The chain combines TRBV7-2 with TRBJ2-1; the D gene is possibly TRBD1 (5 bases). Trimming took off 0 bases at V and 10 bases at J, with 13 bases between the two ends. Germline loops: CDR1 SGHTA, CDR2 FQGNSA. CDR3 size: 14 residues. In DNA, the CDR3 is TGTGCCAGCAGCTTAGCAGGGGCCTCAAGGGAGCAGTTCTTC. Its protein product is CASSLAGASREQFF.

V and J are TRBV30 and TRBJ2-1; 12 nucleotides line up with TRBD2. CDR1 and CDR2 (germline): GTSNPN, SVGIG (reference sequence). The V segment lost 0 bases and the J segment 10 bases; nucleotides outside the gene matches: 10. The length of the CDR3 is 16 residues. CDR3: CAWSVSWASGGVEQFF. CDR3 bases: TGTGCCTGGAGTGTATCTTGGGCTAGCGGGGGGGTGGAGCAGTTCTTC. The whole variable domain, remainder taken from reference TRBV30 and TRBJ2-1, is SQTIHQWPATLVQPVGSPLSLECTVEGTSNPNLYWYRQAAGRGLQLLFYSVGIGQISSEVPQNLSASRPQDRQFILSSKKLLLSDSGFYLCAWSVSWASGGVEQFFGPGTRLTVL.

The V call is TRBV11-3, the J call TRBJ2-7, with TRBD1 matching over 8 bases. V lost 5 bases to trimming and J lost 3 bases; unmatched junction nucleotides: 9. Germline V gene lookup returns CDR1 SGHNT and CDR2 YENEEA. CDR3 size: 15 residues. CDR3 nucleotides: TGTGCCAGCAGCCAGAGGGCAGGGGGCCACTACGAGCAGTACTTC. Translation: CASSQRAGGHYEQYF.

J is TRBJ2-5 and V is TRBV28; D may be TRBD2 (7 bases). Per germline, CDR1 MDHEN and CDR2 SYDVKM. CDR3 length: 15 amino acids. The V end was cut by 3 bases, the J end by 4 bases, with 15 bases between. Here the CDR3 reads CASSLEGGQSETQYF. CDR3 in DNA: TGTGCCAGCAGTTTGGAGGGGGGGCAGTCAGAGACCCAGTACTTC.

DNA for the CDR3: TGTGCCAGCAGCCAAGTCAGGGGGCTGGGGGAGCTGTTTTTT. Translating it yields CASSQVRGLGELFF. The chain is built from TRBV14 and TRBJ2-2, with TRBD1 matching over 8 bases. The CDR3 is made up of 14 amino acids. Trimming removed 1 base from V and 8 bases from J; junction bases left unmatched: 3. The germline V gene has CDR1 SGHDN and CDR2 FVKESK.

Comments on this clone: The same CDR3 is also encoded by other DNA sequences in this sample. This chain joins TRBV9 and TRBJ1-3, with a weak D call TRBD1 (6 bases). V lost 3 bases and J 1 base, leaving 8 bases between the germline ends. Germline CDR1 and CDR2: SGDLS and YYNGEE. This CDR3 has 14 residues. The CDR3 DNA reads TGTGCCAGCAGCGCAACAGGGTCTGGAAACACCATATATTTT. This encodes CASSATGSGNTIYF.

The genes are TRBV28 and TRBJ2-7; D possibly corresponds to TRBD2 (5 bases). CDR1 MDHEN and CDR2 SYDVKM come from the germline V gene. Trimming took 10 bases from V and 0 from J, leaving 19 bases between them. There are 15 residues in the CDR3. The CDR3, as DNA: TGTGCCACCGAGGCCACCGGACTTAGCTCCTACGAGCAGTACTTC. Amino acids: CATEATGLSSYEQYF.

The V call is TRBV24-1, the J call TRBJ2-5, with D possibly TRBD1 on 6 matching bases. From germline, CDR1 is KGHDR and CDR2 SFDVKD. CDR3 length: 15 residues. Trimming removed 4 bases from V and 4 bases from J, with 15 bases in between. CDR3 in amino acids: CATSDTTGQPETQYF. CDR3 nucleotide sequence: TGTGCCACCAGTGACACAACCGGACAGCCAGAGACCCAGTACTTC.

The chain is built from TRBV13 and TRBJ2-7; 8 nucleotides line up with TRBD1. The CDR3 totals 15 residues. In germline, CDR1 is PRHDT, CDR2 FYEKMQ (reference sequence). The junction had 6 bases not matched to a gene; V was cut back by 3 bases and J by 2 bases. The CDR3 coding sequence is TGTGCCAGCAGCTTCCCGGACAGGGATACCTACGAGCAGTACTTC. It translates to CASSFPDRDTYEQYF.

The rearrangement joins TRBV6-2 or TRBV6-3 to TRBJ2-5, with 8 bases fitting TRBD2. This CDR3 region has 15 residues. With 2 bases clipped from V and 5 bases from J, the junction kept 7 bases outside the gene matches. Germline assignment: CDR1 MNHEY and CDR2 SVGEGT. The chain's CDR3 is CASSYTGTRGETQYF. Here the CDR3 DNA reads TGTGCCAGCAGTTACACCGGGACTAGGGGGGAGACCCAGTACTTC.

The chain is built from TRBV28 and TRBJ2-1, with TRBD2 matching over 7 bases. Germline CDR1 is MDHEN and CDR2 is SYDVKM. This CDR3 is 15 amino acids long. V was clipped by 5 bases and J by 0 bases; unmatched bases: 4. In nucleotides, the CDR3 is TGTGCCAGCAGTGTTGGGGGGGGCTCCTACAATGAGCAGTTCTTC. This encodes CASSVGGGSYNEQFF.